This T cell receptor (beta chain) was captured in a study of T cells in localized non-small cell lung cancer. General study points: Detection in adjacent lung was observed for a median around 59 of the top 100 tumor clones. The study found T cell clonality highest in uninvolved adjacent lung, above tumor.

About this clone itself: What it recognizes is unknown.

Germline CDR1 reads LGHNA; CDR2 reads YNFKEQ. V was clipped by 0 bases and J by 4 bases, with 18 bases between them. The CDR3 runs to 18 residues. Method: immunoSEQ multiplex PCR; TCRdb's copy keeps in-frame clones and lacks some. The sample consists of approximately 37,000 clones, around 90% of them appearing once. Sequenced material: peripheral blood, taken before any cancer treatment. The TCR comes from a man aged 18 to 55 with stage I lung adenocarcinoma. The chain employs TRBV4-2 and TRBJ2-2, with D perhaps matching TRBD1 (6 bases). This CDR3 is CASSQDGWDTETTGELFF. CDR3 DNA: TGTGCCAGCAGCCAAGATGGATGGGACACGGAAACCACCGGGGAGCTGTTTTTT.